The 30 T cell receptor beta chains below come from one sample, sequenced in a study of control samples from healthy donors and cancer patients (dated by TCRdb to 2018 to 2020). The library was produced with the immunoSEQ multiplex PCR assay. TCRdb mirrors the immuneACCESS table, restricted to in-frame sequences. Some clones are absent from its copies; in checked studies, under half trace to an unresolved V gene, and the reason for the others is unknown. The sample records about 120,000 clones, around 89% of which are singletons. The ten largest clones add up to 3.4% of the sample. Input material: blood. Receptors were obtained from a middle-aged man in good health.

V and J are TRBV19 and TRBJ2-1; TRBD2 matches 10 bases. Per the germline V gene, CDR1 is LNHDA and CDR2 is SQIVND (reference sequence). The ends lost 4 bases at V and 4 bases at J; junction bases unmatched: 4. The CDR3 is 15 amino acids. CDR3 in DNA: TGTGCCAGTAGTACTAAAGCGGGGGGGTACAATGAGCAGTTCTTC. Protein product: CASSTKAGGYNEQFF.

The chain recombines TRBV19 with TRBJ1-3; D might be TRBD1 (5 bases). Deletions cut 3 bases from V and 1 base from J, with 13 bases between. Per germline, CDR1 LNHDA and CDR2 SQIVND (reference sequence). This CDR3 is 16 amino acids long. CDR3 in amino acids: CASSIPGPQSGNTIYF. CDR3 DNA: TGTGCCAGTAGTATCCCGGGACCTCAATCTGGAAACACCATATATTTT. Based on the CDR3 plus reference TRBV19 and TRBJ1-3, the full variable domain is DGGITQSPKYLFRKEGQNVTLSCEQNLNHDAMYWYRQDPGQGLRLIYYSQIVNDFQKGDIAEGYSVSREKKESFPLTVTSAQKNPTAFYLCASSIPGPQSGNTIYFGEGSWLTVV.

The chain links TRBV7-9 to TRBJ1-2, with 8 bases lining up with TRBD1. The CDR3 spans 16 residues. From germline, CDR1 is SEHNR and CDR2 FQNEAQ (reference sequence). The junction had 10 bases not matched to a gene; V was cut back by 1 base and J by 6 bases. DNA for the CDR3: TGTGCCAGCAGCTTAGGTCGGACAGGGAGCGAGGATGGCTACACCTTC. Translation: CASSLGRTGSEDGYTF.

This sequence joins TRBV18 and TRBJ2-7; D is ambiguous. This CDR3 has 13 amino acids. Trimming removed 3 bases from V and 6 bases from J, with 12 bases in between. Germline V CDR1 and CDR2: KGHSH, LQKENI. The CDR3: CASSPQKDGEQYF. The CDR3 nucleotides are TGTGCCAGCTCACCCCAGAAGGATGGCGAGCAGTACTTC.

This clone is termed medium-sized. V is TRBV7-9 and J is TRBJ1-1; a possible D gene is TRBD1 (6 bases). The CDR3 is made up of 14 amino acids. V shed 5 bases and J shed 2 bases, with 12 bases lying between them. Germline CDR1 reads SEHNR; CDR2 reads FQNEAQ (reference sequence). In nucleotides, the CDR3 is TGTGCCAGCAGCCTTTCACAGGGCAACACTGAAGCTTTCTTT. It is translated as CASSLSQGNTEAFF.

This clone was observed at least ten times. The V gene is TRBV6-5, the J gene TRBJ1-1; tentative D call: TRBD1 (6 bases). This CDR3 spans 14 amino acids. The V gene lost 6 bases and the J gene lost 5 bases, with 16 bases spanning the gap. Germline CDR1 and CDR2: MNHEY and SVGAGI. The CDR3, as DNA: TGTGCCAGCAGGTCCACAGGGTTCGGTACTGAAGCTTTCTTT. Its protein is CASRSTGFGTEAFF.

This chain joins TRBV14 and TRBJ1-2; the D gene is possibly TRBD1 (5 bases). Germline-derived CDR1 and CDR2 are SGHDN and FVKESK. V gave up 4 bases and J gave up 8 bases, with 14 bases separating them. This CDR3 spans 13 amino acids. CDR3 nucleotides: TGTGCCAGCAGCCCATCAGGGTTCGGGGGCTACACCTTC. It yields the protein CASSPSGFGGYTF.

V is TRBV3-1 (or the pseudogene TRBV3-2) and J is TRBJ1-6, with TRBD1 identical over 7 bases. CDR1 is LGHDT and CDR2 is YNNKEL in the germline V gene (reference sequence). J was trimmed by 9 bases and V by 3 bases; bases with no gene match: 8. The CDR3 covers 15 residues. Here the CDR3 reads CASSQSTGRGSPLHF. CDR3 nucleotide sequence: TGTGCCAGCAGCCAGTCGACAGGGCGCGGTTCACCCCTCCACTTT.

The CDR3 DNA reads TGTGCCAGCAGCCAGACAACTAATGAAAAACTGTTTTTT. Translated: CASSQTTNEKLFF. The chain combines TRBV3-1 (or the pseudogene TRBV3-2) with TRBJ1-4, with D unresolved. CDR3 length: 13 residues. Trimming cost V 3 bases and J 0 bases, with 2 bases left between them. Germline lookup yields CDR1 LGHDT and CDR2 YNNKEL (reference sequence).

The chain uses TRBV7-9 and TRBJ2-2; 7 bases match TRBD1. This CDR3 is built from 16 residues. Trimming cost V 5 bases and J 5 bases; bases outside gene matches: 11. The germline V gene encodes CDR1 SEHNR and CDR2 FQNEAQ (reference sequence). In nucleotides, the CDR3 is TGTGCCAGCAGCCGGGAAACAGGGGTCTGGACCGGGGAGCTGTTTTTT. Translated: CASSRETGVWTGELFF.

The rearrangement joins TRBV2 to TRBJ1-2; the D is unclear. Between the trimmed V and J ends, which lost 3 bases and 6 bases, there was a span of 17 bases. The CDR3 runs 15 residues. Germline assignment: CDR1 SNHLY and CDR2 FYNNEI. Written as DNA, the CDR3 is TGTGCCAGCAGTGACCTGGCAGGCACATTGGATGGCTACACCTTC. The encoded protein is CASSDLAGTLDGYTF.

The chain recombines TRBV9 with TRBJ1-2; a weak D match, TRBD1 (5 bases). Germline V CDR1 and CDR2: SGDLS, YYNGEE. The CDR3 length is 12 residues. Trimming cost V 5 bases and J 3 bases, with 8 bases left between them. Here the CDR3 reads CASSEGDYGYTF. CDR3 sequence (DNA): TGTGCCAGCAGTGAAGGGGACTATGGCTACACCTTC.

This chain's CDR3 is CATSDSAQGYTF. The CDR3 DNA reads TGTGCCACCAGTGATTCCGCGCAGGGCTACACCTTC. The rearrangement joins TRBV24-1 to TRBJ1-2, with D uncertain. Germline V gene lookup returns CDR1 KGHDR and CDR2 SFDVKD. The V end was cut by 2 bases, the J end by 8 bases, with 8 bases between. The CDR3 extends over 12 amino acids.

The chain employs TRBV5-8 and TRBJ2-4; no clear D gene. Trimming shortened V by 0 bases and J by 0 bases, and 10 bases separated the two germline ends. The CDR3 sequence is 16 residues long. Germline-derived CDR1 and CDR2 are SGHTS and YDEGEE. For the CDR3, the DNA is TGTGCCAGCAGCTTGGGGCCGCTGGGAGCCAAAAACATTCAGTACTTC. Translation gives CASSLGPLGAKNIQYF.

The chain links TRBV5-1 to TRBJ1-1; D is perhaps TRBD1 (5 bases). Germline V lookup: CDR1 SGHRS, CDR2 YFSETQ. There are 15 residues in the CDR3. The V gene lost 5 bases and the J gene lost 4 bases, with 18 bases spanning the gap. The CDR3 coding sequence is TGCGCCAGCAGTTCTGGGGTGACAGAGGGCACTGAAGCTTTCTTT. Protein sequence: CASSSGVTEGTEAFF.

The V call is TRBV5-4, the J call TRBJ2-7; D call uncertain. The CDR3 consists of 13 residues. Germline CDR1 and CDR2: SGHNT and YYREEE (reference sequence). V was pared by 0 bases and J by 6 bases, with 10 bases between. CDR3 protein: CASSLDVSGEQYF. Written as DNA, the CDR3 is TGTGCCAGCAGCTTGGACGTATCAGGCGAGCAGTACTTC.

V gene TRBV24-1 combines with J gene TRBJ2-7, with TRBD1 matching 8 bases. Per germline, CDR1 KGHDR and CDR2 SFDVKD. The V and J ends lost 9 bases and 8 bases, in that order; junction bases with no gene match: 11. The CDR3 sequence is 13 residues long. The CDR3 DNA reads as TGTGCCACCGAGGGACAGGCAGATAAGAAGCAGTACTTC. It encodes CATEGQADKKQYF.

The chain links TRBV18 to TRBJ2-7; D is ambiguous. Per the germline V gene, CDR1 is KGHSH and CDR2 is LQKENI. This CDR3 comprises 15 residues. Trimming removed 1 base at V and 2 bases at J, with 12 bases between. DNA of the CDR3: TGTGCCAGCTCACCACTTCCAGCACCAGCCTACGAGCAGTACTTC. Its translation: CASSPLPAPAYEQYF.

The chain is built from TRBV15 and TRBJ1-4; D gene ambiguous. The length of the CDR3 is 14 residues. CDR1 is LNHNV and CDR2 is YYDKDF in the germline V gene (reference sequence). The germline V and J ends were trimmed by 8 bases and 0 bases, with 10 bases remaining between them. The CDR3 DNA reads TGTGCCACCCAGCACCCAGCAACTAATGAAAAACTGTTTTTT. Translating gives CATQHPATNEKLFF.

This clone was observed a handful of times. The chain's CDR3 is CASSPGLQGSYEQYF. CDR3 in DNA: TGTGCCAGCAGCCCCGGGCTCCAAGGCTCCTACGAGCAGTACTTC. The chain recombines TRBV5-4 with TRBJ2-7; D ambiguous. This CDR3 region has 15 residues. The V gene lost 4 bases and the J gene lost 0 bases, with 14 bases spanning the gap. Looked up from germline, CDR1 is SGHNT and CDR2 is YYREEE (reference sequence).

V usage is TRBV10-1 and J usage is TRBJ2-7; no definite D call. The germline gives CDR1 WNHNN, CDR2 SYGVQD (reference sequence). The CDR3 is made up of 10 amino acids. V lost 10 bases and J 5 bases, leaving 9 bases between the germline ends. CDR3 nucleotide sequence: TGCGCCACCTTAGAGGACGAGCAGTACTTC. Its protein is CATLEDEQYF.

The chain couples TRBV7-8 to TRBJ1-6, with TRBD1 matching over 8 bases. The J segment lost 10 bases and the V segment lost 1 base, leaving 3 bases of the junction unmatched. The germline V gene has CDR1 SGHVS and CDR2 FQNEAQ. This CDR3 comprises 14 residues. DNA of the CDR3: TGTGCCAGCAGCTTAGACAGGGGGTGGTCACCCCTCCACTTT. This translates into CASSLDRGWSPLHF.

The chain carries TRBV2 and TRBJ1-5; tentative D call: TRBD1 (6 bases). The CDR3 covers 13 residues. V lost 6 bases and J lost 5, with 11 bases in between. Germline V gives CDR1 SNHLY, CDR2 FYNNEI. Here the CDR3 DNA reads TGTGCCAGCAGGGGGGGCCGGGATCAGCCCCAGCATTTT. Protein sequence: CASRGGRDQPQHF.

The rearrangement uses TRBV5-4 and TRBJ2-5; 8 nucleotides agree with TRBD1. Unmatched junction bases numbered 7, after V lost 4 bases and J lost 5 bases. Germline V gene sequence: CDR1 SGHNT, CDR2 YYREEE (reference sequence). The CDR3 consists of 14 residues. CDR3 protein: CASSVQGAGETQYF. CDR3 coding DNA: TGTGCCAGCAGCGTCCAGGGGGCTGGGGAGACCCAGTACTTC.

This clone was seen a single time. The rearrangement joins TRBV28 to TRBJ1-2, with TRBD1 as a possible D gene (5 bases). Trimming stripped 6 bases from V and 4 bases from J, with 15 bases between. From germline, CDR1 is MDHEN and CDR2 SYDVKM. The CDR3 is 14 residues long. In nucleotides, the CDR3 is TGTGCCAGCAGCTACCGGGGCGGGGGCTATGGCTACACCTTC. Translating it yields CASSYRGGGYGYTF.

The chain has TRBV7-9 and TRBJ2-1; D is uncertain. The CDR3 contains 11 residues. Germline CDR1 SEHNR, CDR2 FQNEAQ (reference sequence). The germline V and J ends were trimmed by 5 bases and 9 bases, with 8 bases remaining between them. CDR3 protein: CASSRSAEQFF. For the CDR3, the DNA is TGTGCCAGCAGCAGAAGCGCTGAGCAGTTCTTC.

The CDR3, as DNA: TGCGCCAGCAGTGACCCTAGCGGGGGCACAGATACGCAGTATTTT. Translating gives CASSDPSGGTDTQYF. This chain joins TRBV10-2 and TRBJ2-3; 9 positions agree with TRBD2. Germline V lookup: CDR1 WSHSY, CDR2 SAAADI. This CDR3 region has 15 residues. V was pared by 3 bases and J by 1 base, with 2 bases of the junction left unmatched.

The V and J genes are TRBV6-1 and TRBJ1-1; D not certain. Germline CDR1 is MNHNS and CDR2 is SASEGT. Trimming shortened V by 0 bases and J by 5 bases, and 10 bases separated the two germline ends. This CDR3 is 14 amino acids long. The DNA of the CDR3 is TGTGCCAGCAGTGAAGCGTCCTATATTACTGAAGCTTTCTTT. It encodes CASSEASYITEAFF.

This rearrangement joins TRBV5-1 to TRBJ1-1; TRBD1 agrees at 9 bases. The CDR3 is made up of 15 amino acids. Trimming at V came to 2 bases and at J to 0 bases, leaving 2 bases not matched to a gene. CDR1 is SGHRS, CDR2 YFSETQ, per germline. The CDR3 loop reads CASSLGTGMNTEAFF. The CDR3 DNA is TGCGCCAGCAGCTTAGGGACAGGGATGAACACTGAAGCTTTCTTT.

The chain recombines TRBV10-2 with TRBJ2-3, with D unclear. Trimming shortened V by 2 bases and J by 1 base, and 7 bases separated the two germline ends. Germline CDR1 is WSHSY and CDR2 is SAAADI. The CDR3 spans 14 residues. CDR3: CASSERVGTDTQYF. The CDR3 DNA is TGCGCCAGCAGTGAGAGGGTTGGCACAGATACGCAGTATTTT.